This is a list of T cell receptor beta chains from one sample in a study of blood T cells in healthy people across ages. TCRdb re-derived calls from the 5' RACE reads in MiXCR, one entry per CDR3 protein. The profile covers 1.5 million to 2 million distinct CDR3 sequences, with 25% to 30% appearing a single time and 7.7% taken by the ten largest. The sequencing input was blood. These receptor sequences come from a woman under 40 in good health. CDR3s leave out the opening cysteine and the closing phenylalanine or tryptophan. D genes are given only for firm matches.

J,D,length,V,CDR3
TRBJ2-7,TRBD1,12,TRBV7-9,ASSLRTGLGEQY
TRBJ2-1,TRBD2,13,TRBV7-9,ASTRTSGFYNEQF
TRBJ1-5,.,11,TRBV6-5,ASRGSGGQPQH
TRBJ1-1,.,8,TRBV6-6,ASSGGVAF
TRBJ1-4,.,15,TRBV4-1,ASSQEGARAPNERLF
TRBJ2-3,.,14,TRBV7-2,ASSPGWAGSTDTQY
TRBJ1-2,TRBD1,12,TRBV3-1,ASSREGQADGYT
TRBJ2-4,.,14,TRBV7-2,ASSLGGTGTKNIQY
TRBJ1-4,.,12,TRBV20-1,SARDEAVKEKLF
TRBJ1-2,.,12,TRBV15,ATSDPGQLYGYT
TRBJ2-4,.,14,TRBV24-1,TTSEGTSLAKNIQY
TRBJ2-3,.,13,TRBV2,ASNLATPRTDTQY
TRBJ2-3,.,11,TRBV20-1,SALYDGRGTQY
TRBJ2-7,.,16,TRBV5-1,ASSLSAGPGSFSYEQY
TRBJ2-7,.,13,TRBV7-6,ASSSGQGPSYEQY
TRBJ1-2,.,12,TRBV6-4,ATKPGATNYGYT
TRBJ1-2,TRBD1,15,TRBV10-3,AISDPNRGRVDYGYT
TRBJ2-1,.,12,TRBV20-1,SASGGFGNNEQF
TRBJ2-3,.,12,TRBV6-2/TRBV6-3,ASSSDPLADTQY
TRBJ1-2,.,13,TRBV7-9,ASSLAKGTAEGYT
TRBJ1-1,.,13,TRBV11-2,ASSVVTRWNTEAF